This TCR beta chain was captured in a study of blood T cell repertoires in COVID-19. Profiling relied on immunoSEQ multiplex PCR, and the TCRdb table lists in-frame clones only, not all of them. This sample has roughly 100,000 clones, with approximately 80% found just once. Per the germline V gene, CDR1 is SGHVS and CDR2 is FQNEAQ. The CDR3 has 18 amino acids. Unmatched junction bases numbered 8, after V lost 1 base and J lost 2 bases. J is TRBJ2-2 and V is TRBV7-8; 9 positions agree with TRBD2. The origin of this receptor is a woman in her sixties with acute or convalescent COVID-19. The specimen sequenced was peripheral blood. The CDR3 DNA sequence: TGTGCCAGCAGCTTAGAGGGCCTAGCGGGGCATAACACCGGGGAGCTGTTTTTT. Translation: CASSLEGLAGHNTGELFF.